The clone carrying this T cell receptor (beta chain) has a single count. Sequenced by immunoSEQ multiplex PCR; TCRdb stores in-frame clones only, minus some. The sample has fewer than 300,000 clones, approximately 90% seen once. The sample belongs to a study of blood T cell repertoires in COVID-19. Background on the study: Sites across the United States, Italy and Spain contributed samples from acute and convalescent COVID-19.

The recovered donors of Cohort 3 showed two negative PCRs, clearance, or symptom resolution. The sequenced sample consisted of PBMCs or T cells enriched from blood (not recorded which). The TCR sequence derives from a man aged 18 to 35 who had recovered from COVID-19.

Here the CDR3 reads CSAGPSGSWNEQFF. The CDR3, as DNA: TGCAGCGCCGGCCCTAGCGGGAGCTGGAATGAGCAGTTCTTC. The chain uses TRBV29-1 and TRBJ2-1; 10 bases fit TRBD2. This CDR3 is 14 amino acids long. From germline, CDR1 is SQVTM and CDR2 ANQGSEA. V trimming: 7 bases; J trimming: 7 bases; junction bases outside the gene matches: 10.